This T cell receptor beta chain appears in the sequencing data of a study of cytomegalovirus exposure and HLA in healthy donors. Whole-study findings and limits: Accounts indicate the classifier identified cytomegalovirus status with strong specificity and sensitivity. In vitro checks showed that a few CMV-associated chains really do target CMV antigens.

Sequencing used immunoSEQ multiplex PCR; TCRdb keeps in-frame clones, though not all of them. The data contain about 98,000 clones, roughly nine tenths of them singletons. Worth noting for this clone: Its antigen is not identified.

The clonotype was recovered from a man aged 18 to 30 in good health and CMV-seropositive. Sequenced material: PBMCs.

DNA for the CDR3: TGTGCCAGCAGCCAAAACCTTGGGGGGGCCACTAGCGGGAGTCACTGGACCGGGGAGCTGTTTTTT. It specifies CASSQNLGGATSGSHWTGELFF. The rearrangement links TRBV4-2 to TRBJ2-2; 11 nucleotides agree with TRBD2. V gave up 2 bases and J gave up 5 bases; unmatched junction bases: 22. This CDR3 spans 22 amino acids. Germline V gene sequence: CDR1 LGHNA, CDR2 YNFKEQ.